These 30 T cell receptor beta chains share one sample of origin, sequenced in a study of blood T cell repertoires in COVID-19. Data came from immunoSEQ multiplex PCR; TCRdb stores just in-frame clones and leaves some out. The top ten hold around 6.3% of the sample, which has over 150,000 clones, over 80% seen once. Sequencing used peripheral blood. The source is a woman aged 40 to 50 with COVID-19, enrolled during active disease.

The chain has TRBV29-1 and TRBJ1-4; D gene uncertain. The V end lost 1 base, the J end lost 8 bases, and 8 bases lay between the germline ends. In germline, CDR1 is SQVTM, CDR2 ANQGSEA. This CDR3 is 12 amino acids long. CDR3 residues: CSVEVGWEKLFF. The CDR3 DNA is TGCAGCGTTGAAGTCGGGTGGGAAAAACTGTTTTTT.

The chain uses TRBV4-2 and TRBJ2-2; D possibly corresponds to TRBD1 (6 bases). Germline V gene data show CDR1 as LGHNA and CDR2 as YNFKEQ. V lost 4 bases, J lost 1 base, and 10 bases lay in between. The CDR3 consists of 15 residues. The CDR3 DNA reads TGTGCCAGCAGCCCTGGGACACTGAACACCGGGGAGCTGTTTTTT. Translated, it gives CASSPGTLNTGELFF.

This chain joins TRBV7-9 and TRBJ1-1, with 12 positions matching TRBD1. V shed 5 bases and J 5 bases; nucleotides not matched to a gene: 9. This CDR3 region has 16 residues. CDR1 SEHNR and CDR2 FQNEAQ come from the germline V gene (reference sequence). The CDR3 bases are TGTGCCAGCAGCCCCCGGGACAGGGGGCAGGGGACTGAAGCTTTCTTT. Its protein is CASSPRDRGQGTEAFF.

The V call is TRBV23-1, the J call TRBJ1-5, with 10 nucleotides matching TRBD1. TRBV23-1 is known as an ORF, though its function is uncertain. The CDR3 covers 16 residues. Trimming at V came to 11 bases and at J to 6 bases, leaving 16 bases not matched to a gene. CDR3 sequence: CASPVGGTGVIQPQHF. CDR3 coding DNA: TGCGCCTCCCCAGTAGGCGGGACAGGGGTAATTCAGCCCCAGCATTTT.

The table lists this clone with a count of one. The chain links TRBV10-2 to TRBJ1-6; 12 bases align to TRBD1. Trimming removed 6 bases from V and 9 bases from J; junction bases left unmatched: 9. The CDR3 length is 16 residues. Germline V gene sequence: CDR1 WSHSY, CDR2 SAAADI. The CDR3 loop is CASSRDRGPLISPLHF. In nucleotides, the CDR3 is TGCGCCAGCAGCCGGGACAGGGGGCCCCTTATTTCACCCCTCCACTTT.

This chain connects TRBV7-7 to TRBJ2-7; 10 bases match TRBD1. CDR1 and CDR2 (germline): SSHAT, FNYEAQ (reference sequence). V lost 6 bases to trimming and J lost 4 bases; unmatched junction nucleotides: 9. The CDR3 length is 15 residues. The CDR3 is CASSFLRDRGYEQYF. CDR3 nucleotide sequence: TGTGCCAGCAGTTTCCTCCGGGACAGGGGATACGAGCAGTACTTC.

The chain combines TRBV12-3 or TRBV12-4 with TRBJ2-1; D gene ambiguous. Trimming cost V 7 bases and J 9 bases, with 13 bases left between them. The CDR3 is made up of 12 amino acids. The CDR3 loop reads CASKESRSEQFF. CDR3 sequence (DNA): TGTGCCAGCAAGGAAAGTCGGAGTGAGCAGTTCTTC.

The V call is TRBV7-9, the J call TRBJ1-2; TRBD1 matches 10 bases. Germline V gene lookup returns CDR1 SEHNR and CDR2 FQNEAQ (reference sequence). The junction had 7 bases not matched to a gene; V was cut back by 5 bases and J by 4 bases. The CDR3 is 15 residues long. The CDR3 region has the DNA TGTGCCAGCAGCATAGGACAGGGGGTCAGCTATGGCTACACCTTC. Translated, it gives CASSIGQGVSYGYTF.

CDR3 loop: CASSFRTGGITEAFF. CDR3 nucleotide sequence: TGTGCCAGCAGCTTTAGAACAGGGGGCATCACTGAAGCTTTCTTT. The V and J genes are TRBV11-3 and TRBJ1-1; 9 bases fit TRBD1. With V trimmed by 3 bases and J by 4 bases, 6 bases remained unmatched. This CDR3 is 15 amino acids long. Per germline, CDR1 SGHNT and CDR2 YENEEA.

The CDR3 DNA reads as TGTGCCAGCAGTTACTGGAAGGGGGGGGATTACAATCAGCCCCAGCATTTT. Translation gives CASSYWKGGDYNQPQHF. This chain links TRBV6-2 or TRBV6-3 with TRBJ1-5, with D possibly TRBD1 on 6 matching bases. The CDR3 consists of 17 residues. Germline CDR1 reads MNHEY; CDR2 reads SVGEGT. Between the trimmed V and J ends, which lost 1 base and 3 bases, there was a span of 16 bases.

This clone was counted a single time. This sequence joins TRBV7-9 and TRBJ2-1, with D hard to call. The CDR3 length is 14 residues. Trimming left V 1 base short and J 3 bases short, with 7 bases between. Germline V gene sequence: CDR1 SEHNR, CDR2 FQNEAQ (reference sequence). The CDR3 DNA sequence: TGTGCCAGCAGCTTAGTGAGAGACTACAATGAGCAGTTCTTC. It encodes CASSLVRDYNEQFF. The variable domain in full, completed from reference TRBV7-9 and TRBJ2-1, reads DTGVSQNPRHKITKRGQNVTFRCDPISEHNRLYWYRQTLGQGPEFLTYFQNEAQLEKSRLLSDRFSAERPKGSFSTLEIQRTEQGDSAMYLCASSLVRDYNEQFFGPGTRLTVL.

V and J are TRBV27 and TRBJ2-7; 9 bases match TRBD2. With 6 bases clipped from V and 0 bases from J, the junction kept 9 bases outside the gene matches. The V gene's germline CDR1 is MNHEY and CDR2 SMNVEV (reference sequence). The CDR3 has 16 residues. CDR3 coding DNA: TGTGCCAGCAGCCGCATCGAGCGGGAGGTCTCCTACGAGCAGTACTTC. Amino acid sequence: CASSRIEREVSYEQYF.

Note on this clone: Germline is not matched at one junction end, which may reflect a read error. The chain recombines TRBV5-1 with TRBJ2-2, with TRBD1 identical over 8 bases. Germline CDR1 SGHRS, CDR2 YFSETQ. This CDR3 region has 13 residues. The DNA of the CDR3 is TGCGCCAGCAGATTGGACAGGGACGGGGAGCTGTTTTTT. Residues: CASRLDRDGELFF.

Only a few counts were recorded for this clone. The chain links TRBV5-1 to TRBJ2-1, with TRBD2 identical over 10 bases. V lost 2 bases and J lost 0; bases outside the gene matches: 2. Germline-derived CDR1 and CDR2 are SGHRS and YFSETQ. The CDR3 consists of 16 residues. CDR3 in DNA: TGCGCCAGCAGCTTAATAGCGGGGGGCTCCTACAATGAGCAGTTCTTC. It encodes CASSLIAGGSYNEQFF.

This chain links TRBV6-2 or TRBV6-3 with TRBJ1-2; 9 nucleotides line up with TRBD1. Trimming cost V 4 bases and J 8 bases; bases outside gene matches: 11. Germline V gives CDR1 MNHEY, CDR2 SVGEGT. The CDR3 sequence is 15 residues long. The CDR3, as DNA: TGTGCCAGCAGTTCAACACCGGGACAGGGTCAAGGCTACACCTTC. This codes for CASSSTPGQGQGYTF.

This clone has a single count. V gene TRBV24-1 combines with J gene TRBJ2-2; D is ambiguous. The CDR3 is 14 amino acids. Germline V gene sequence: CDR1 KGHDR, CDR2 SFDVKD. Between the trimmed V and J ends, which lost 7 bases and 1 base, there was a span of 9 bases. CDR3: CATSSTWNTGELFF. The CDR3 DNA follows: TGTGCCACCAGCAGTACATGGAACACCGGGGAGCTGTTTTTT.

This rearrangement joins TRBV5-1 to TRBJ1-3, with a weak D call TRBD1 (6 bases). Trimming pared 4 bases from V and 2 bases from J, leaving 19 bases between. Germline values: CDR1 SGHRS, CDR2 YFSETQ. There are 17 residues in the CDR3. CDR3 amino acids: CASSPASTGPAGNTIYF. CDR3 bases: TGCGCCAGCAGCCCCGCTTCCACAGGGCCCGCTGGAAACACCATATATTTT.

The rearrangement uses TRBV15 and TRBJ1-1, with D perhaps TRBD1 (6 bases). V lost 4 bases and J 4 bases, leaving 10 bases between the germline ends. The CDR3 covers 13 residues. Germline CDR1 LNHNV, CDR2 YYDKDF (reference sequence). CDR3: CATSTRGPTEAFF. The CDR3 DNA is TGTGCCACCAGCACCAGGGGCCCCACTGAAGCTTTCTTT.

This clone was counted only a few times. J is TRBJ1-2 and V is TRBV10-2, with D perhaps matching TRBD1 (5 bases). V lost 4 bases and J 8 bases, leaving 14 bases between the germline ends. CDR3 length: 13 residues. Germline lookup yields CDR1 WSHSY and CDR2 SAAADI. The chain's CDR3 is CASSADSLGGYTF. The DNA of the CDR3 is TGCGCCAGCAGTGCAGACAGCCTGGGGGGCTACACCTTC.

The rearrangement joins TRBV2 to TRBJ2-4; the match to TRBD2 covers 7 bases. The CDR3 is 16 residues long. The J segment lost 8 bases and the V segment lost 6 bases, leaving 16 bases of the junction unmatched. Germline CDR1 SNHLY, CDR2 FYNNEI. CDR3 in DNA: TGTGCCAGCAGAATGGGGAGGGAGTGGAGGTTGGACATTCAGTACTTC. It encodes CASRMGREWRLDIQYF.

The chain uses TRBV12-3 or TRBV12-4 and TRBJ1-5; D might be TRBD1 (5 bases). This CDR3 has 13 residues. The V end was cut by 6 bases, the J end by 7 bases, with 13 bases between. The CDR3 DNA reads as TGTGCCAGCAGCTTTGCAGGGCAACAGCCCCAGCATTTT. Its protein is CASSFAGQQPQHF.

The V gene is TRBV9, the J gene TRBJ1-3; D ambiguous. This CDR3 contains 13 residues. CDR1 is SGDLS, CDR2 YYNGEE, per germline. Between the trimmed V and J ends, which lost 2 bases and 7 bases, there was a span of 10 bases. The DNA of the CDR3 is TGTGCCAGCAGCGTCTCCGCGGCTAACACCATATATTTT. Its translation: CASSVSAANTIYF.

The chain uses TRBV19 and TRBJ1-1; a weak D match, TRBD1 (6 bases). Germline CDR1 and CDR2: LNHDA and SQIVND (reference sequence). V gave up 7 bases and J gave up 0 bases, with 15 bases separating them. The length of the CDR3 is 15 residues. In DNA form, the CDR3 reads TGTGCCAGTAACGACAGGCTGGGGATGAACACTGAAGCTTTCTTT. Protein: CASNDRLGMNTEAFF.

This clone came up a few times. The chain joins TRBV2 to TRBJ2-3; 8 bases match TRBD2. The ends lost 6 bases at V and 3 bases at J; junction bases unmatched: 11. CDR3 length equals 16 residues. The germline V gene encodes CDR1 SNHLY and CDR2 FYNNEI. The CDR3 region is CASSPLMGTRTDTQYF. CDR3 DNA: TGTGCCAGCAGCCCCCTGATGGGGACTAGGACAGATACGCAGTATTTT.

This rearrangement joins TRBV6-5 to TRBJ1-1; tentatively, D is TRBD1 (6 bases). This CDR3 is 14 amino acids long. Germline V gene sequence: CDR1 MNHEY, CDR2 SVGAGI. V dropped 6 bases and J dropped 1 base, with 12 bases sitting between them. For the CDR3, the DNA is TGTGCCAGCAGCGGTACAGGGTGGAACACTGAAGCTTTCTTT. This sequence encodes CASSGTGWNTEAFF.

CDR3 sequence reads: CASSLETHYGYTF. For the CDR3, the DNA is TGTGCCAGCAGCTTAGAGACACACTATGGCTACACCTTC. The rearrangement links TRBV7-9 to TRBJ1-2; D is unresolved. The CDR3 is 13 residues long. Trimming pared 1 base from V and 3 bases from J, leaving 6 bases between. Germline V lookup: CDR1 SEHNR, CDR2 FQNEAQ (reference sequence). The whole variable domain, filled in from reference TRBV7-9 and TRBJ1-2, reads DTGVSQNPRHKITKRGQNVTFRCDPISEHNRLYWYRQTLGQGPEFLTYFQNEAQLEKSRLLSDRFSAERPKGSFSTLEIQRTEQGDSAMYLCASSLETHYGYTFGSGTRLTVV.

This clone came up once. The rearrangement links TRBV29-1 to TRBJ1-1, with D hard to call. The V end was cut by 3 bases, the J end by 0 bases, with 11 bases between. In germline, CDR1 is SQVTM, CDR2 ANQGSEA. The CDR3 runs 14 residues. CDR3 in DNA: TGCAGCGTTGATGGCCAGGCCCTGAACACTGAAGCTTTCTTT. It encodes CSVDGQALNTEAFF.

The chain has TRBV28 and TRBJ1-5; TRBD1 agrees at 8 bases. In germline, CDR1 is MDHEN, CDR2 SYDVKM. With V trimmed by 5 bases and J by 4 bases, 16 bases remained unmatched. The CDR3 spans 18 residues. The CDR3 loop reads CASSERNNWGQDNQPQHF. DNA of the CDR3: TGTGCCAGCAGTGAACGAAATAATTGGGGACAGGATAATCAGCCCCAGCATTTT. Drawing the rest from reference TRBV28 and TRBJ1-5, the complete variable domain is DVKVTQSSRYLVKRTGEKVFLECVQDMDHENMFWYRQDPGLGLRLIYFSYDVKMKEKGDIPEGYSVSREKKERFSLILESASTNQTSMYLCASSERNNWGQDNQPQHFGDGTRLSIL.

The chain carries TRBV27 and TRBJ1-1, with unresolved D. Germline V gives CDR1 MNHEY, CDR2 SMNVEV (reference sequence). V was clipped by 5 bases and J by 11 bases, with 18 bases between them. This CDR3 contains 13 residues. The CDR3 nucleotides read TGTGCCAGCAGTCTAGGCGGGATAAGCGAGGCTTTCTTT. Amino acid sequence: CASSLGGISEAFF.

This sequence joins TRBV24-1 and TRBJ2-2, with 11 positions matching TRBD2. This CDR3 region has 15 residues. Germline V gene sequence: CDR1 KGHDR, CDR2 SFDVKD. Trimming removed 4 bases from V and 5 bases from J; junction bases left unmatched: 2. The CDR3 DNA is TGTGCCACCAGTGACACTAGCGGGAGAACCGGGGAGCTGTTTTTT. This codes for CATSDTSGRTGELFF.